This TCR beta chain was identified in a study of PD-1 blockade in classical Hodgkin lymphoma (dated by TCRdb to 2018 to 2020). Background for the entire study: Nivolumab dosing was 3 mg/kg intravenously every 2 weeks, continuing until either disease progression or unacceptable toxicity. To define a peripheral blood immune signature of response to PD-1 blockade in classical Hodgkin lymphoma, the study combined TCR beta sequencing with CyTOF. The paper's findings and limits, for the study overall: Newly diagnosed patients were reported to have lower baseline TCR diversity than healthy donors, and relapsed/refractory patients were reported to have lower baseline TCR diversity still. Baseline diversity similar to that of newly diagnosed patients was observed in trial patients achieving complete response, whereas significantly lower diversity was observed in partial responders and progressors. CD4+ but not CD8+ TCR diversity rose significantly by C4D1 (p=0.0027 vs p=0.16), most apparent in complete responders (p=0.02). Patients starting nivolumab less than 1 year after ASCT had lower diversity and were excluded from later analyses to avoid confounding by immune reconstitution. The study was restricted to a single clinical trial cohort, and the causes of repertoire differences, possibly disease activity or prior therapy, were left undefined.

In its sample, this clone comes out as medium-sized (0.01 to 0.1%). It has no known antigen specificity. Base qualities are not recorded, but no much larger clone differs from it by a single base. The Qiagen DNeasy kit was used to extract genomic DNA from unsorted PBMCs and from the negatively selected CD4+ and CD8+ fractions. TCR beta CDR3 regions were subjected to amplification by immunoSEQ multiplex PCR with primers that anneal to V and J segments. A synthetic immune receptor repertoire was used to minimize amplification bias, and any remaining bias was removed computationally after sequencing. The source study handled its data this way. Custom Python scripts were used to quantify repertoire diversity as the Shannon entropy index. Unsorted, CD4+ and CD8+ repertoires were examined separately, except in combined analyses, for which CD4+ and CD8+ sequences were merged in silico. Clonal expansion was defined as a frequency increase of at least 2-fold after treatment compared with C1D1, and clones undetected at baseline were assigned a pseudocount of 0.5. Singleton clones were defined as clones with 0 or 1 copy at C1D1, and non-singleton clones were defined as clones with 2 or more copies. By matching protein sequences in sorted samples from the same patient, clones expanded in unsorted samples were annotated as CD4+, CD8+ or unknown. Wilcoxon tests on paired samples were used to test diversity changes from C1D1 to C4D1. TCRdb mirrors the immuneACCESS table, restricted to in-frame sequences. Some clones are absent from its copies; in checked studies, under half trace to an unresolved V gene, and the reason for the others is unknown. D and trimming were read from the DNA, whereas the V and J calls and clone size are those reported in that table. For this sample the table gives more than 20,000 clones, of which 60% to 80% were detected only once. About 19% of the sample is taken by the ten largest.

There are 13 amino acids in the CDR3, from cysteine to phenylalanine inclusive. Just the 39-base CDR3 DNA is kept, in frame starting at base 1. The junction shows trimming of 5 bases on V and 2 bases on J, plus 9 bases between the germline ends. From the germline V gene (reference sequence), CDR1 is SEHNR and CDR2 is FQNEAQ. Sample time point, as interpreted from the label and publication: cycle 4 day 1 (C4D1), after more than 5 weeks of nivolumab. Relapse after autologous stem cell transplantation had occurred in all trial patients, and cohorts A, B and C were distinguished by prior brentuximab vedotin exposure. The trial cohort was composed of over 50 patients with relapsed/refractory classical Hodgkin lymphoma, for whom complete response, partial response or progressive disease was recorded as best overall response. In the multi-cohort phase II CheckMate 205 trial, trial patients received single-agent nivolumab. An independent review committee assessed best overall response by applying the 2007 International Working Group response criteria. Trial PBMCs were collected immediately before nivolumab initiation (C1D1) and during therapy at cycle 2 day 1 and cycle 4 day 1. Peripheral blood was collected in 8 mL Vacutainer Cell Preparation Tubes, from which PBMCs were isolated by centrifugation and then cryopreserved.

This sequence was found in a human donor with classical Hodgkin lymphoma. The chain is encoded by TRBV7-9 joined to TRBJ1-1; TRBD1 could be the D gene, as 6 bases match. This specimen consisted of peripheral blood mononuclear cells (PBMCs), obtained before the fourth cycle of nivolumab. The nucleotide sequence reads as follows: TGTGCCAGCAGCCTACAGGGTAACACTGAAGCTTTCTTT. This yields the protein CASSLQGNTEAFF.